This TCR beta chain stems from a study of neoadjuvant nivolumab and ipilimumab in lung cancer. Study observations and caveats: Higher pretherapy blood TCR richness went with higher resected-tumor richness. From pretherapy to surgery, tumor richness and clonality rose with dual therapy.

Note on this clone: The antigen is not known.

V shed 1 base, J shed 10 bases, and the junction held 12 bases outside the gene matches. Germline V gives CDR1 LGHNA, CDR2 YNFKEQ. The length of the CDR3 is 17 residues. Profiled with immunoSEQ multiplex PCR; TCRdb holds only in-frame clones, not every one. Seen here are over 25,000 clones, approximately 84% observed once, and the top ten hold roughly 6.2%. This chain links TRBV4-2 with TRBJ1-6, with TRBD1 identical over 8 bases. Sample: peripheral blood, taken before neoadjuvant nivolumab, alone or with ipilimumab. This TCR was recovered from an adult with non-small cell lung cancer. DNA of the CDR3: TGTGCCAGCAGCCAAGTTTTCTCGGACAGGGCGTCGTCACCCCTCCACTTT. This translates into CASSQVFSDRASSPLHF.